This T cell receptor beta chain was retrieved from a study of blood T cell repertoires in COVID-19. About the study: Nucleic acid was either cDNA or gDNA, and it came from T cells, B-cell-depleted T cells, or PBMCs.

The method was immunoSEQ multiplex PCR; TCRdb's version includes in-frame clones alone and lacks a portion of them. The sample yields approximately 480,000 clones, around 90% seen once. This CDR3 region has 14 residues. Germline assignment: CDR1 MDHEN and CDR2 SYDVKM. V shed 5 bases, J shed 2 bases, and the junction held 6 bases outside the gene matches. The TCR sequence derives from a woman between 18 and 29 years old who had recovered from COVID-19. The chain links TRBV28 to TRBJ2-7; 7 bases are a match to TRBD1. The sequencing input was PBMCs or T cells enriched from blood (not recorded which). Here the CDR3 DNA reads TGTGCCAGCAGTCAGGGACAGACTCCCTACGAGCAGTACTTC. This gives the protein CASSQGQTPYEQYF. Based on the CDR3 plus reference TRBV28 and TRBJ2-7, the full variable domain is DVKVTQSSRYLVKRTGEKVFLECVQDMDHENMFWYRQDPGLGLRLIYFSYDVKMKEKGDIPEGYSVSREKKERFSLILESASTNQTSMYLCASSQGQTPYEQYFGPGTRLTVT.